The sequence of this T cell receptor (beta chain) was determined in a study of patients and donors after allogeneic stem cell transplantation. Germline V gene lookup returns CDR1 LGHNA and CDR2 YNFKEQ. This CDR3 is built from 15 residues. V shed 2 bases, J shed 6 bases, and the junction held 7 bases outside the gene matches. Via MiXCR, TCRdb re-called the RT-PCR reads, giving one row per CDR3 protein. Among about 110,000 distinct CDR3 sequences listed, 35% were seen once. The source material was blood, either unsorted or a sorted T cell fraction (not recorded which). The clonotype originates from a human donor who was either an allogeneic HSCT recipient or a stem cell or donor lymphocyte infusion donor (not recorded which). It is not recorded whose cells these are; they may come from a transplant donor. The chain uses TRBV4-2 and TRBJ2-3, with TRBD2 matching 8 bases. CDR3 amino acids: CASSQTGTRADTQYF. The CDR3 DNA sequence: TGTGCCAGCAGCCAAACCGGGACTAGGGCGGATACGCAGTATTTT.